Shown below are 21 T cell receptor beta chains from a single sample sequenced in a study of T cell responses to AZD1222 COVID-19 vaccine. Clones were sequenced by immunoSEQ multiplex PCR, and TCRdb holds only the in-frame ones, with some missing. The table records about 200,000 clones, just over 90% of them present only once. This specimen consisted of peripheral blood, obtained 28 days after the second AZD1222 dose. These receptors were collected from an adult who received the AZD1222 COVID-19 vaccine.

This chain joins TRBV11-3 and TRBJ2-1; unclear D gene. V lost 3 bases and J lost 1, with 10 bases in between. The germline gives CDR1 SGHNT, CDR2 YENEEA. This CDR3 spans 15 amino acids. CDR3: CASSFLSGSYNEQFF. The CDR3 DNA sequence: TGTGCCAGCAGCTTTTTAAGTGGTTCCTACAATGAGCAGTTCTTC.

J is TRBJ1-5 and V is TRBV5-3; 8 bases align to TRBD1. TRBV5-3 is an ORF, with its function uncertain. Germline trimming cut 2 bases from V and 2 bases from J; bases unmatched to any gene: 18. The CDR3 sequence is 20 residues long. CDR3 sequence reads: CARSFLGRQGKAHGNQPQHF. CDR3 coding DNA: TGTGCCAGAAGCTTCCTCGGGCGACAGGGGAAGGCACACGGCAATCAGCCCCAGCATTTT.

This clone is a singleton in its sample. The chain couples TRBV21-1 to TRBJ2-3; TRBD2 is taken as the D call from the table, unchecked against the DNA. TRBV21-1 constitutes a pseudogene. CDR3 length: 14 amino acids. Here the CDR3 reads CASSKPGLVHTQYF. The CDR3 nucleotides read TGTGCCAGCAGCAAACCGGGACTAGTGCATACGCAGTATTTT.

The chain has TRBV6-5 and TRBJ2-7; TRBD1 or TRBD2 may be the D gene (5 bases each). The CDR3 loop spans 14 amino acids. Looked up from germline, CDR1 is MNHEY and CDR2 is SVGAGI. Trimming cost V 2 bases and J 2 bases, with 10 bases left between them. This chain's CDR3 is CASSYGTATYEQYF. The CDR3 bases are TGTGCCAGCAGTTACGGGACGGCCACCTACGAGCAGTACTTC.

The table lists this clone with a count of one. This rearrangement joins TRBV27 to TRBJ1-4, with 8 bases aligning to TRBD1. From germline, CDR1 is MNHEY and CDR2 SMNVEV (reference sequence). The CDR3 loop spans 13 amino acids. After removal of 4 bases from V and 8 bases from J, the junction contained 3 bases not matched to a gene. CDR3 nucleotides: TGTGCCAGCAGTTGGAACAGGGGGGAAAAACTGTTTTTT. Translating gives CASSWNRGEKLFF.

The gene calls are TRBV10-3 and TRBJ2-3, with D tentatively TRBD1 (5 bases). CDR3 size: 12 residues. V dropped 6 bases and J dropped 6 bases, with 10 bases sitting between them. In germline, CDR1 is ENHRY, CDR2 SYGVKD. The CDR3 reads CAISSTADTQYF. CDR3 bases: TGTGCCATCAGCTCGACAGCTGATACGCAGTATTTT.

V usage is TRBV29-1 and J usage is TRBJ2-3; no reliable D call. The V end lost 4 bases, the J end lost 4 bases, and 12 bases lay between the germline ends. Germline loops: CDR1 SQVTM, CDR2 ANQGSEA. The CDR3 is 13 amino acids. CDR3 sequence: CSVAPLLSDTQYF. The CDR3, as DNA: TGCAGCGTTGCCCCGTTACTTTCAGATACGCAGTATTTT.

This chain joins TRBV19 and TRBJ2-7; a weak D match, TRBD2 (6 bases). Trimming removed 1 base from V and 3 bases from J, with 16 bases in between. The CDR3 covers 16 residues. The V gene's germline CDR1 is LNHDA and CDR2 SQIVND (reference sequence). The CDR3 DNA is TGTGCCAGTAGTATAGCGGGGAGCCAGGGAGGCTACGAGCAGTACTTC. Translated, it gives CASSIAGSQGGYEQYF.

This clone was counted between two and nine times. The CDR3 DNA is TGTGCCAGCAGTTACACCTACACAGGGTATACTGAAGCTTTCTTT. Translation gives CASSYTYTGYTEAFF. The chain joins TRBV6-2 or TRBV6-3 to TRBJ1-1, with D perhaps TRBD1 (6 bases). Per germline, CDR1 MNHEY and CDR2 SVGEGT. V was clipped by 2 bases and J by 5 bases, with 15 bases between them. The CDR3 totals 15 residues.

The V call is TRBV10-2, the J call TRBJ1-1; D remains unclear. There are 11 residues in the CDR3. Germline V gives CDR1 WSHSY, CDR2 SAAADI. V was shortened by 7 bases and J by 8 bases, with 11 bases between the two germline ends. CDR3 sequence (DNA): TGCGCCAGCAATCACGGGGTAGAAGCTTTCTTT. Protein sequence: CASNHGVEAFF.

The J gene is TRBJ2-7, the V gene TRBV6-2 or TRBV6-3; no definite D call. V gave up 6 bases and J gave up 3 bases, with 21 bases separating them. Germline V gene data show CDR1 as MNHEY and CDR2 as SVGEGT. This CDR3 is 16 amino acids long. CDR3 amino acids: CASSRPKQEANYEQYF. The CDR3 DNA sequence: TGTGCCAGCAGCCGCCCTAAGCAGGAAGCCAACTACGAGCAGTACTTC.

This clone was detected only once. The chain couples TRBV18 to TRBJ2-7; D unclear. The length of the CDR3 is 14 residues. The ends were cut back, 3 bases at V and 2 bases at J, with 11 bases in the middle. Germline assignment: CDR1 KGHSH and CDR2 LQKENI. The CDR3 loop reads CASSPGPIAYEQYF. CDR3 bases: TGTGCCAGCTCACCCGGACCCATAGCCTACGAGCAGTACTTC.

V and J are TRBV21-1 and TRBJ1-2. TRBV21-1 is designated a pseudogene. The CDR3 consists of 12 residues. CDR3 residues: CASSKPGFDYTF. Written as DNA, the CDR3 is TGTGCCAGCAGCAAACCGGGATTTGACTACACCTTC.

The chain carries TRBV7-9 and TRBJ1-5; no clear D gene. The germline CDR1 and CDR2 sequences are SEHNR and FQNEAQ (reference sequence). The CDR3 runs 12 residues. V lost 1 base, J lost 9 bases, and 7 bases lay in between. This chain's CDR3 is CASSLDVSPQHF. The CDR3 nucleotides read TGTGCCAGCAGCTTAGATGTTTCGCCCCAGCATTTT.

Comment on this clone: This sample also contains other DNA sequences that code for the same CDR3. V is TRBV7-9 and J is TRBJ2-3; unclear D gene. Germline CDR1 reads SEHNR; CDR2 reads FQNEAQ (reference sequence). Trimming shortened V by 1 base and J by 0 bases, and 5 bases separated the two germline ends. This CDR3 is built from 14 residues. In DNA, the CDR3 is TGTGCCAGCAGCTTAGGCCTCAGCACAGATACGCAGTATTTT. Translated: CASSLGLSTDTQYF.

This clone was seen a handful of times. V and J are TRBV10-2 and TRBJ2-1; D is uncertain. The V and J ends lost 0 bases and 1 base respectively, with 7 bases between them. CDR3 size: 15 residues. CDR1 and CDR2 from the germline V gene are WSHSY and SAAADI. CDR3 sequence (DNA): TGCGCCAGCAGTGAGTCTGACCCGTCCTACAATGAGCAGTTCTTC. Residues: CASSESDPSYNEQFF.

This clone has a single count. This chain joins TRBV5-1 and TRBJ2-6; weak D call: TRBD2 (6 bases). This CDR3 region has 15 residues. Trimming took 3 bases from V and 1 from J, leaving 8 bases between them. Germline-derived CDR1 and CDR2 are SGHRS and YFSETQ. DNA of the CDR3: TGCGCCAGCAGCTCGGGACTGTCTGGGGCCAACGTCCTGACTTTC. This gives the protein CASSSGLSGANVLTF.

This clone was observed a few times. The chain carries TRBV5-6 and TRBJ1-1; 7 positions match TRBD1. Trimming at V came to 4 bases and at J to 2 bases, leaving 17 bases not matched to a gene. Germline V lookup: CDR1 SGHDT, CDR2 YYEEEE. The CDR3 length is 18 residues. CDR3 coding DNA: TGTGCCAGCAGCCCCTGGAACAGGGGTGCGCCTCTTAACACTGAAGCTTTCTTT. It yields the protein CASSPWNRGAPLNTEAFF.

The chain has TRBV6-4 and TRBJ1-5; D ambiguous. Between the trimmed V and J ends, which lost 4 bases and 0 bases, there was a span of 10 bases. The germline V gene has CDR1 MRHNA and CDR2 SNTAGT. This CDR3 contains 15 residues. CDR3 protein: CASSGDKYSNQPQHF. CDR3 in DNA: TGTGCCAGCAGTGGTGACAAGTATAGCAATCAGCCCCAGCATTTT.

This clone was seen once. The chain links TRBV21-1 to TRBJ2-7; TRBD1 was called by the table and not checked on the DNA. TRBV21-1 is assigned pseudogene status. This CDR3 comprises 16 residues. CDR3 nucleotide sequence: TGTGCCAGCAGCAAAGACGGCTCCCCCTGGGCGTGCGAGCAGTACTTC. It specifies CASSKDGSPWACEQYF.

The rearrangement joins TRBV7-3 to TRBJ2-1; TRBD2 matches at 8 bases. Trimming cost V 0 bases and J 7 bases; bases outside gene matches: 5. Germline-derived CDR1 and CDR2 are SGHTA and FQGTGA. The CDR3 spans 15 residues. The CDR3 sequence: CASSLTGTRENEQFF. DNA of the CDR3: TGTGCCAGCAGCTTAACTGGGACTAGGGAGAATGAGCAGTTCTTC.